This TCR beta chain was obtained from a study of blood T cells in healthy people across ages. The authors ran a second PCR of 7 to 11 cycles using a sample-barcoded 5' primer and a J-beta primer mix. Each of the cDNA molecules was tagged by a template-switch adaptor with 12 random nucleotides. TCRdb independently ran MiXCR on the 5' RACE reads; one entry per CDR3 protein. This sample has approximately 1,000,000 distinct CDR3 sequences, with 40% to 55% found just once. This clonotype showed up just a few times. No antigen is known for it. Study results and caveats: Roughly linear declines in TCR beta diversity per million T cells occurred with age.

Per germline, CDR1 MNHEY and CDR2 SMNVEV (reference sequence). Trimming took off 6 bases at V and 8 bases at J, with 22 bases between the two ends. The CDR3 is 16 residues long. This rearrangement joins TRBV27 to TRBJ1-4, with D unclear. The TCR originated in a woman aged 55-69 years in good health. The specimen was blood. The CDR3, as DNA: TGTGCCAGCAGGAAGTTTCCAGGATCAGGAGGCGAAAAACTGTTTTTT. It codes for CASRKFPGSGGEKLFF.